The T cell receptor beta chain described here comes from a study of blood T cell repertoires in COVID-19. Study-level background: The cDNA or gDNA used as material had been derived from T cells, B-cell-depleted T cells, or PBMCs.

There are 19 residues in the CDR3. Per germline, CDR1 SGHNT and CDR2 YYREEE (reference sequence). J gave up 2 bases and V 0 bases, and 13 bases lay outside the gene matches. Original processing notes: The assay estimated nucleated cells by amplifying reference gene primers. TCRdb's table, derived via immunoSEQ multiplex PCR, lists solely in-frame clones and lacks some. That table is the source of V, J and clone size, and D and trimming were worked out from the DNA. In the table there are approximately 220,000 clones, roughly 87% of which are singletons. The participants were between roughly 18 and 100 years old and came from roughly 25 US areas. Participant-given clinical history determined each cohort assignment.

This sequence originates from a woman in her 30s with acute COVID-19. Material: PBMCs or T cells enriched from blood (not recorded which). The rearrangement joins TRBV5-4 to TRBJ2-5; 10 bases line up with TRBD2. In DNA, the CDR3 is TGTGCCAGCAGCTTGGGGGAACTAGCGGGGCCCTACTTACAAGAGACCCAGTACTTC. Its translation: CASSLGELAGPYLQETQYF.